The sequence of this TCR beta chain was determined in a study of monozygotic twins with inflammatory bowel disease. Study-wide results and limits: Support was lacking for any single strong IBD-associated signal or clonotype.

Researchers generated cDNA in eight separate reactions per sample. Via template switching, UMIs carrying a 6-nucleotide sample barcode were introduced. Reprocessing the 5' RACE reads, TCRdb reports a single entry for every CDR3 protein and omits DNA. Its table records some 200,000 distinct CDR3 sequences. As concerns this clonotype: Its antigen is not known.

This CDR3 region has 18 residues. CDR1 and CDR2 from the germline V gene are LNHDA and SQIVND (reference sequence). The sequencing input was blood. The receptor comes from a human donor with ulcerative colitis or Crohn's disease, or a healthy co-twin of an affected twin (not recorded which). The gene calls are TRBV19 and TRBJ2-1; TCRdb reports TRBD2, a call that lacks DNA to check it against. The chain's CDR3 is CASSIGASGGRSYNEQFF.